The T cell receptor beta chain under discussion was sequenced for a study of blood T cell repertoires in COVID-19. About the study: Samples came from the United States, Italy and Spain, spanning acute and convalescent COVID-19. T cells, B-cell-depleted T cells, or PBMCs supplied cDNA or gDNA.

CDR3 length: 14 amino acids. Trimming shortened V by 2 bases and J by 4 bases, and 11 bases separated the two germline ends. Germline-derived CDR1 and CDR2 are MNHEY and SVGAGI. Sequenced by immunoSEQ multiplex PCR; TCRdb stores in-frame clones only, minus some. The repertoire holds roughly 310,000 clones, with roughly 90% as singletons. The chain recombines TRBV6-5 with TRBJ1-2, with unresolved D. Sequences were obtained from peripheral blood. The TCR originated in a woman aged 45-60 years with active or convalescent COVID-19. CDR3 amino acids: CASSYQPEGYGYTF. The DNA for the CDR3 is TGTGCCAGCAGTTACCAACCCGAGGGCTATGGCTACACCTTC.